A single sample gave rise to the 23 T cell receptor beta chains below, sequenced in a study of blood T cell repertoires in COVID-19. Only in-frame clones appear in the TCRdb table, and some are missing; sequencing was by immunoSEQ multiplex PCR. The sample has 250,000 or so clones; roughly 84% are singletons. Sequencing was carried out using peripheral blood. These receptors were taken from a woman aged 40 to 50 who had recovered from COVID-19.

V usage is TRBV6-5 and J usage is TRBJ1-2; tentative D call: TRBD1 (6 bases). This CDR3 has 14 amino acids. CDR1 and CDR2 (germline): MNHEY, SVGAGI. Trimming stripped 6 bases from V and 1 base from J, with 12 bases between. CDR3 protein: CASRDRQVNYGYTF. Here the CDR3 DNA reads TGTGCCAGCAGAGACCGACAGGTTAACTATGGCTACACCTTC.

The rearrangement links TRBV27 to TRBJ2-7; weak D call: TRBD2 (5 bases). Trimming left V 2 bases short and J 3 bases short, with 8 bases between. The CDR3 is 13 residues long. CDR1 is MNHEY and CDR2 is SMNVEV in the germline V gene (reference sequence). CDR3 nucleotide sequence: TGTGCCAGCAGTTTAGAGGGTAACTACGAGCAGTACTTC. Translation gives CASSLEGNYEQYF.

This rearrangement joins TRBV11-3 to TRBJ2-5; 9 bases are a match to TRBD2. CDR1 SGHNT and CDR2 YENEEA come from the germline V gene. The CDR3 covers 14 residues. V was clipped by 3 bases and J by 6 bases; unmatched bases: 5. The CDR3 DNA reads as TGTGCCAGCAGCTTGGGACTAGCTGGGAAGACCCAGTACTTC. Its translation: CASSLGLAGKTQYF.

The chain links TRBV6-5 to TRBJ1-3, with D possibly being TRBD1 (6 bases). The V gene's germline CDR1 is MNHEY and CDR2 SVGAGI. Between the trimmed V and J ends, which lost 2 bases and 4 bases, there was a span of 9 bases. The CDR3 is 14 amino acids. The CDR3 DNA sequence: TGTGCCAGCAGTTACGGGCAGGGGGGAAACACCATATATTTT. Translated, it gives CASSYGQGGNTIYF.

The chain combines TRBV21-1 with TRBJ2-2; the table gives TRBD1 as D, unverified against the DNA. TRBV21-1 is flagged as a pseudogene. This CDR3 has 16 amino acids. CDR3 DNA sequence: TGTGCCAGCAGCCTTCGGACAGGGGGAAACACCGGGGAGCTGTTTTTT. The encoded protein is CASSLRTGGNTGELFF.

This sequence joins TRBV2 and TRBJ2-7; D is uncertain. CDR3 length: 14 amino acids. Trimming shortened V by 2 bases and J by 4 bases, and 12 bases separated the two germline ends. The germline V gene encodes CDR1 SNHLY and CDR2 FYNNEI. As DNA, the CDR3 is TGTGCCAGCAGTGAATCTCTAGGAAGGTACGAGCAGTACTTC. Translating gives CASSESLGRYEQYF.

The chain links TRBV11-3 to TRBJ1-2; D is perhaps TRBD1 (6 bases). There are 19 residues in the CDR3. Germline V gives CDR1 SGHNT, CDR2 YENEEA. V was clipped by 5 bases and J by 5 bases, with 30 bases between them. Here the CDR3 reads CASSTRYRESFFMEYGYTF. The CDR3 bases are TGTGCCAGCAGCACGAGATACAGGGAGTCATTCTTTATGGAGTATGGCTACACCTTC.

A single count supports this clone. DNA for the CDR3: TGTGCCAGCAGCACGGGATTGGGAAGTCCCTACGAGCAGTACTTC. It specifies CASSTGLGSPYEQYF. The rearrangement links TRBV5-5 to TRBJ2-7; a possible D gene is TRBD2 (5 bases). Germline V gene sequence: CDR1 SGHKS, CDR2 YYEKEE (reference sequence). Trimming took 4 bases from V and 2 from J, leaving 16 bases between them. This CDR3 is 15 amino acids long.

CDR3 in amino acids: CASSSGTPADRNTIYF. CDR3 in DNA: TGTGCCAGCAGCTCCGGGACACCGGCGGACCGAAACACCATATATTTT. The V call is TRBV5-4, the J call TRBJ1-3, with D possibly matching TRBD1 (6 bases). Germline V CDR1 and CDR2: SGHNT, YYREEE (reference sequence). This CDR3 comprises 16 residues. V lost 3 bases to trimming and J lost 5 bases, with 18 bases between them.

J is TRBJ2-2 and V is TRBV5-1, with 12 bases matching TRBD2. Germline V gene data show CDR1 as SGHRS and CDR2 as YFSETQ. The junction had 8 bases not matched to a gene; V was cut back by 7 bases and J by 7 bases. The CDR3 is 15 residues long. The CDR3 DNA reads TGCGCCAGCTTCCGGACTAGCGGGGCCCACGGGGAGCTGTTTTTT. Protein: CASFRTSGAHGELFF.

DNA for the CDR3: TGTGCCAGCAGTTCTGAGGGGGGGACAGGGGGTTACACAGATACGCAGTATTTT. Protein: CASSSEGGTGGYTDTQYF. The chain employs TRBV28 and TRBJ2-3, with TRBD1 identical over 11 bases. The ends lost 4 bases at V and 2 bases at J; junction bases unmatched: 11. The CDR3 is 18 residues long. CDR1 is MDHEN, CDR2 SYDVKM, per germline.

The V and J genes are TRBV6-5 and TRBJ2-2; 7 positions agree with TRBD2. CDR1 MNHEY and CDR2 SVGAGI come from the germline V gene. With V trimmed by 0 bases and J by 6 bases, 7 bases remained unmatched. The CDR3 totals 16 residues. CDR3 loop: CASSYSTTSAPGELFF. CDR3 DNA: TGTGCCAGCAGTTACTCGACCACTAGCGCCCCCGGGGAGCTGTTTTTT.

The chain couples TRBV7-9 to TRBJ2-1, with D perhaps TRBD1 (6 bases). Deletions cut 0 bases from V and 2 bases from J, with 11 bases between. Germline-derived CDR1 and CDR2 are SEHNR and FQNEAQ (reference sequence). The length of the CDR3 is 16 residues. CDR3 DNA: TGTGCCAGCAGCTTAGCGGGGGCTTACCCCTACAATGAGCAGTTCTTC. This gives the protein CASSLAGAYPYNEQFF.

The V and J genes are TRBV11-3 and TRBJ2-2; possibly TRBD1 for D (6 bases). Germline V gene lookup returns CDR1 SGHNT and CDR2 YENEEA. CDR3 length: 17 amino acids. Trimming took off 4 bases at V and 2 bases at J, with 17 bases between the two ends. The CDR3 nucleotides are TGTGCCAGCAGCTCAACCGGGACAAAGAGAAACACCGGGGAGCTGTTTTTT. Protein product: CASSSTGTKRNTGELFF.

The CDR3 bases are TGTGCCAGCAGTTTAGACAGGGTCGAGCAGTACTTC. Amino acid sequence: CASSLDRVEQYF. The chain has TRBV6-5 and TRBJ2-7; 7 bases map to TRBD1. The germline V gene has CDR1 MNHEY and CDR2 SVGAGI. The CDR3 is 12 residues long. The V segment lost 4 bases and the J segment 6 bases; nucleotides outside the gene matches: 3.

The V call is TRBV6-5, the J call TRBJ1-2, with D unclear. The CDR3 covers 12 residues. Trimming took 6 bases from V and 2 from J, leaving 7 bases between them. Germline CDR1 MNHEY, CDR2 SVGAGI. The CDR3 DNA reads as TGTGCCAGCAGGCGAGGGAACTATGGCTACACCTTC. The encoded protein is CASRRGNYGYTF.

The chain recombines TRBV11-2 with TRBJ1-4; D is unresolved. The CDR3 is 15 residues long. Germline-derived CDR1 and CDR2 are SGHAT and FQNNGV. Deletions cut 3 bases from V and 2 bases from J, with 10 bases between. CDR3 sequence (DNA): TGTGCCAGCAGCTTCGGGCGGGCGACTAATGAAAAACTGTTTTTT. It translates to CASSFGRATNEKLFF.

The count of this clone is one. The chain recombines TRBV30 with TRBJ2-3, with TRBD2 matching 7 bases. The J segment lost 1 base and the V segment lost 4 bases, leaving 8 bases of the junction unmatched. The CDR3 is 15 amino acids. From germline, CDR1 is GTSNPN and CDR2 SVGIG (reference sequence). The DNA of the CDR3 is TGTGCCTGGAACCTGGGAGGGTTTGGCACAGATACGCAGTATTTT. Its protein product is CAWNLGGFGTDTQYF.

The J gene is TRBJ1-1, the V gene TRBV5-4, with 10 bases lining up with TRBD1. V lost 4 bases and J lost 4; bases outside the gene matches: 4. CDR1 is SGHNT and CDR2 is YYREEE in the germline V gene (reference sequence). This CDR3 has 14 residues. CDR3 sequence: CASSPRTGGTEAFF. CDR3 DNA sequence: TGTGCCAGCAGCCCCAGGACAGGGGGCACTGAAGCTTTCTTT.

The chain combines TRBV7-3 with TRBJ2-4, with a weak D call TRBD1 (5 bases). Per the germline V gene, CDR1 is SGHTA and CDR2 is FQGTGA. The CDR3 consists of 13 residues. The V end was cut by 4 bases, the J end by 9 bases, with 13 bases between. The CDR3 DNA reads TGTGCCAGCAGCTCCCGCCAGGGTGGCATTCAGTACTTC. It translates to CASSSRQGGIQYF.

The chain combines TRBV11-2 with TRBJ1-2; D call uncertain. V shed 2 bases and J shed 5 bases, with 9 bases lying between them. The CDR3 consists of 13 residues. Germline CDR1 is SGHAT and CDR2 is FQNNGV. In nucleotides, the CDR3 is TGTGCCAGCAGCTTACTACTGAAATATGGCTACACCTTC. It translates to CASSLLLKYGYTF.

J is TRBJ2-7 and V is TRBV19, with no clear D. The V end lost 7 bases, the J end lost 0 bases, and 13 bases lay between the germline ends. This CDR3 has 14 residues. CDR1 and CDR2 from the germline V gene are LNHDA and SQIVND (reference sequence). The CDR3 is CASTPSVVSYEQYF. The CDR3 DNA reads TGTGCCAGTACCCCCTCGGTCGTCTCCTACGAGCAGTACTTC. Together with reference TRBV19 and TRBJ2-7, the CDR3 gives the full variable domain: DGGITQSPKYLFRKEGQNVTLSCEQNLNHDAMYWYRQDPGQGLRLIYYSQIVNDFQKGDIAEGYSVSREKKESFPLTVTSAQKNPTAFYLCASTPSVVSYEQYFGPGTRLTVT.

The chain has TRBV7-9 and TRBJ1-2; D unclear. V was shortened by 2 bases and J by 5 bases, with 9 bases between the two germline ends. This CDR3 has 13 amino acids. Germline V gene lookup returns CDR1 SEHNR and CDR2 FQNEAQ (reference sequence). This CDR3 reads CASSLSAPYGYTF. The CDR3 coding sequence is TGTGCCAGCAGCTTAAGCGCGCCGTATGGCTACACCTTC.